Following are 13 T cell receptor beta chains from one sample sequenced in a study of radiation and T cells in renal cell carcinoma. Measured with immunoSEQ multiplex PCR; TCRdb has only the in-frame clones, and not every one. This sample yields approximately 14,000 clones, of which 64% are seen a single time; roughly 27% belongs to the top ten. Treatment denoted: 15 Gy SBRT to primary tumor, nephrectomy 4 weeks later. This sample comprised tumor tissue, obtained from a patient whose treatment included radiotherapy and nephrectomy. Source of these receptors: a woman in her 70s with renal cell carcinoma.

This sequence joins TRBV5-6 and TRBJ1-1, with 8 nucleotides matching TRBD1. Trimming at V came to 7 bases and at J to 8 bases, leaving 10 bases not matched to a gene. CDR1 is SGHDT and CDR2 is YYEEEE in the germline V gene. This CDR3 is 13 amino acids long. Here the CDR3 reads CASLLRGRSEAFF. The CDR3 region has the DNA TGTGCCAGCTTACTCAGGGGGCGGTCCGAAGCTTTCTTT.

The rearrangement joins TRBV19 to TRBJ1-5; 8 bases fit TRBD1. The junction had 9 bases not matched to a gene; V was cut back by 4 bases and J by 4 bases. CDR3 length: 16 amino acids. CDR1 and CDR2 (germline): LNHDA, SQIVND (reference sequence). The chain's CDR3 is CASSTGGPFGNQPQHF. The CDR3 nucleotides read TGTGCCAGTAGTACAGGGGGCCCCTTCGGGAATCAGCCCCAGCATTTT.

This chain uses TRBV9 with TRBJ1-2; 7 bases align to TRBD1. J was trimmed by 8 bases and V by 2 bases; bases with no gene match: 18. The V gene's germline CDR1 is SGDLS and CDR2 YYNGEE. CDR3 size: 17 residues. In nucleotides, the CDR3 is TGTGCCAGCAGCGTCCAAACGTCCGGGACAGTCTATGGGGGCTACACCTTC. Translated, it gives CASSVQTSGTVYGGYTF.

The chain employs TRBV25-1 and TRBJ1-1, with D unclear. V was cut by 3 bases and J by 4 bases, with 12 bases left in between. Germline V gene sequence: CDR1 MGHDK, CDR2 SYGVNS. The CDR3 extends over 14 amino acids. The CDR3, as DNA: TGTGCCAGCAGTGAGTGGAGGGATAGCACTGAAGCTTTCTTT. Protein sequence: CASSEWRDSTEAFF.

V is TRBV29-1 and J is TRBJ2-2; either TRBD1 or TRBD2 may fit D (5 bases each). Germline CDR1 SQVTM, CDR2 ANQGSEA. The CDR3 contains 14 residues. Trimming took off 4 bases at V and 4 bases at J, with 13 bases between the two ends. CDR3 region: CSVALTEGTGELFF. The CDR3 coding sequence is TGCAGCGTTGCCCTGACAGAGGGCACCGGGGAGCTGTTTTTT.

The chain carries TRBV10-3 and TRBJ2-1, with 10 bases lining up with TRBD2. CDR1 and CDR2 (germline): ENHRY, SYGVKD. The CDR3 has 16 amino acids. V lost 5 bases to trimming and J lost 7 bases; unmatched junction nucleotides: 11. DNA for the CDR3: TGTGCCATCAGTAAAGACATAGCGGGAGGCAGGAATGAGCAGTTCTTC. Its translation: CAISKDIAGGRNEQFF.

The chain recombines TRBV19 with TRBJ1-1; 7 bases match TRBD1. The CDR3 length is 17 residues. V gave up 5 bases and J gave up 5 bases; unmatched junction bases: 17. Germline V gene lookup returns CDR1 LNHDA and CDR2 SQIVND (reference sequence). The CDR3 bases are TGTGCCAGTAGTCCAGACAGGGCGTCGATTGTGTTGACTGAAGCTTTCTTT. Translating it yields CASSPDRASIVLTEAFF. Supplemented by reference TRBV19 and TRBJ1-1, the full variable domain reads DGGITQSPKYLFRKEGQNVTLSCEQNLNHDAMYWYRQDPGQGLRLIYYSQIVNDFQKGDIAEGYSVSREKKESFPLTVTSAQKNPTAFYLCASSPDRASIVLTEAFFGQGTRLTVV.

This clone has a count of ten or more. The gene calls are TRBV19 and TRBJ2-7, with D tentatively TRBD2 (6 bases). The ends were cut back, 9 bases at V and 4 bases at J, with 7 bases in the middle. The CDR3 runs to 10 residues. Germline CDR1 LNHDA, CDR2 SQIVND (reference sequence). In nucleotides, the CDR3 is TGTGCCAGGGAGGGGTACGAGCAGTACTTC. As protein: CAREGYEQYF.

The gene calls are TRBV10-3 and TRBJ2-1, with D tentatively TRBD1 or TRBD2 (5 bases each). The V and J ends lost 4 bases and 6 bases respectively, with 10 bases between them. There are 13 residues in the CDR3. Germline loops: CDR1 ENHRY, CDR2 SYGVKD. For the CDR3, the DNA is TGTGCCATCAGTGCCGGGACCACCAATGAGCAGTTCTTC. As protein: CAISAGTTNEQFF.

Only a few counts were recorded for this clone. The chain joins TRBV7-8 to TRBJ2-7; maybe TRBD1 (7 bases). V lost 0 bases to trimming and J lost 4 bases, with 19 bases between them. CDR3 length equals 17 residues. Germline V CDR1 and CDR2: SGHVS, FQNEAQ. The CDR3 here is CASSLARSRAGGYEQYF. For the CDR3, the DNA is TGTGCCAGCAGCTTAGCGAGATCAAGAGCAGGGGGGTACGAGCAGTACTTC.

This chain links TRBV21-1 with TRBJ1-4; TRBD1 is the table's D call and was not checked against the DNA. TRBV21-1 counts as a pseudogene. The CDR3 length is 21 residues. CDR3 region: CASSENPETGTEEATNEKLFF. The CDR3, as DNA: TGTGCCAGCAGCGAAAACCCCGAAACAGGGACAGAAGAGGCAACTAATGAAAAACTGTTTTTT.

This clone was observed a single time. J is TRBJ1-2 and V is TRBV7-9; D perhaps matches TRBD1 (5 bases). Looked up from germline, CDR1 is SEHNR and CDR2 is FQNEAQ (reference sequence). This CDR3 spans 14 amino acids. V lost 1 base and J lost 4, with 10 bases in between. CDR3 DNA: TGTGCCAGCAGCTTAGACGACAGACGCTATGGCTACACCTTC. Translation: CASSLDDRRYGYTF.

This clone is deemed medium-sized. The rearrangement links TRBV10-3 to TRBJ2-4; D may be TRBD2 (5 bases). Germline CDR1 ENHRY, CDR2 SYGVKD. There are 16 residues in the CDR3. Trimming took 8 bases from V and 4 from J, leaving 21 bases between them. DNA of the CDR3: TGTGCCATCGTAGTGAGGGAGAGCTTTAAGAAAAACATTCAGTACTTC. Amino acid sequence: CAIVVRESFKKNIQYF.